The T cell receptor (beta chain) under discussion was sequenced for a study of shared clonotypes between healthy human individuals. Study observations and caveats: Among donors, the sharing of clonotypes was expected to be influenced by sequencing depth. What limited the represented genetic and exposure-history diversity was the small number of donors. Sharing across a handful of donors was seen in 4.5% to 6.5% of naive CD4 clonotypes.

Trimming stripped 0 bases from V and 4 bases from J, with 9 bases between. Germline loops: CDR1 SGHNT, CDR2 YYREEE (reference sequence). This CDR3 is 14 amino acids long. When replicate PCRs were run on sorted subsets, they used about 220 ng DNA, some 33,000 T cell genomes. Generated by immunoSEQ multiplex PCR, the TCRdb table keeps only in-frame clones and is missing some. The sample has some 2 million clones, 85% to 95% seen once. Concerning this clone: Antigen specificity is unknown.

The gene calls are TRBV5-4 and TRBJ2-3; no clear D gene. The sequencing input was naive CD4+ T cells sorted from blood. As for subset: CD45RA+ positively selected. This receptor was obtained from a young man in good health. CDR3 loop: CASSLEVGSDTQYF. CDR3 coding DNA: TGTGCCAGCAGCTTGGAAGTGGGGTCAGATACGCAGTATTTT.